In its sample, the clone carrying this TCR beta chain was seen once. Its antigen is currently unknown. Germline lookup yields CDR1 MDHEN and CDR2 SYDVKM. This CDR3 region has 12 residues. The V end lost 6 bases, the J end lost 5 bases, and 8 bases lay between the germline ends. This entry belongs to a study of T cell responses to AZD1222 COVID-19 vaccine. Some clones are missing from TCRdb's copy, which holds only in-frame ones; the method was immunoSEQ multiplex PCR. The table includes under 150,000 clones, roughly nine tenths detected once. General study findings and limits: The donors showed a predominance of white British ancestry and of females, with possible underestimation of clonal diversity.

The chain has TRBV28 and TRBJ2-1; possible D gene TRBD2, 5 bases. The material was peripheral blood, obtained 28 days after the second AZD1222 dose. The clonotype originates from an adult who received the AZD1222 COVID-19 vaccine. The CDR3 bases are TGTGCCAGCAGCCCCGGGAACAATGAGCAGTTCTTC. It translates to CASSPGNNEQFF.